This paragraph covers one TCR beta chain sequence. The data were taken from a study of T cell changes during pregnancy in multiple sclerosis. V gave up 2 bases and J gave up 9 bases, with 6 bases separating them. This CDR3 region has 11 residues. In germline, CDR1 is SGDLS, CDR2 YYNGEE. TCRdb keeps only in-frame clones here, not all; method: immunoSEQ multiplex PCR. The data hold roughly 93,000 clones, with around 93% observed a single time. The sequence was obtained from a female donor in good health, enrolled as a control in a pregnancy study. The sample in question was peripheral blood, obtained in the first trimester of pregnancy. V and J are TRBV9 and TRBJ1-3; weak D call: TRBD1 (6 bases). CDR3 region: CASSVDSTIYF. CDR3 nucleotides: TGTGCCAGCAGCGTGGACAGCACCATATATTTT.